This TCR beta chain is drawn from a study of cytomegalovirus exposure and HLA in healthy donors. Study-level results: A missense DCLRE1C variant was associated with V- and J-gene trimming of TCR beta chains in a later analysis, and an independent cohort replicated the association.

A note on this clone: Its antigen remains unknown.

Vbeta (60) and Jbeta (13) primers were used in the PCR. This table comes from immunoSEQ multiplex PCR, and its TCRdb copy is limited to in-frame clones, with some not included. Among 190,000 or so clones listed, roughly 80% were seen once. The germline gives CDR1 SQVTM, CDR2 ANQGSEA. The CDR3 sequence is 13 residues long. Trimming removed 4 bases at V and 1 base at J, with 10 bases between. Sequencing was done on a sample of PBMCs. The chain uses TRBV29-1 and TRBJ1-1; D perhaps matches TRBD1 (6 bases). The receptor was isolated from a woman between 50 and 59 years old in good health and CMV-seropositive. CDR3 protein: CSVGGGGNTEAFF. The DNA for the CDR3 is TGCAGCGTTGGGGGAGGGGGGAACACTGAAGCTTTCTTT. The whole variable domain, remainder taken from reference TRBV29-1 and TRBJ1-1, is SAVISQKPSRDICQRGTSLTIQCQVDSQVTMMFWYRQQPGQSLTLIATANQGSEATYESGFVIDKFPISRPNLTFSTLTVSNMSPEDSSIYLCSVGGGGNTEAFFGQGTRLTVV.